These 5 T cell receptor beta chains originate from one sample sequenced in a study of PD-1 blockade in classical Hodgkin lymphoma. Every patient relapsed after autologous stem cell transplantation, and brentuximab vedotin exposure varied. Produced via immunoSEQ multiplex PCR; TCRdb's table is partial and in-frame only. The profile covers about 37,000 clones, with around 76% appearing a single time and 16% taken by the ten largest. The source was peripheral blood mononuclear cells (PBMCs), collected before the second cycle of nivolumab. The source is a human donor with classical Hodgkin lymphoma.

The chain joins TRBV5-4 to TRBJ2-2; D remains ambiguous. CDR3 length equals 14 residues. Germline lookup yields CDR1 SGHNT and CDR2 YYREEE (reference sequence). V was cut by 5 bases and J by 9 bases, with 17 bases left in between. CDR3 sequence reads: CASSSDRSSRELFF. In DNA form, the CDR3 reads TGTGCCAGCAGTTCGGATAGGAGTTCGAGGGAGCTGTTTTTT.

This clone was counted a single time. The V call is TRBV7-9, the J call TRBJ2-5; D perhaps matches TRBD1 (5 bases). This CDR3 is 14 amino acids long. V lost 1 base to trimming and J lost 5 bases, with 11 bases between them. Per the germline V gene, CDR1 is SEHNR and CDR2 is FQNEAQ (reference sequence). CDR3 amino acids: CASSLGRELETQYF. DNA for the CDR3: TGTGCCAGCAGCTTAGGCAGGGAATTGGAGACCCAGTACTTC.

This clone appeared once. V and J are TRBV10-2 and TRBJ1-2; D not resolved. Per germline, CDR1 WSHSY and CDR2 SAAADI. V shed 7 bases and J shed 2 bases, with 11 bases lying between them. The CDR3 runs 13 residues. CDR3 nucleotide sequence: TGCGCCAGCACCGAGCAGGCAAACTATGGCTACACCTTC. Translation: CASTEQANYGYTF.

The chain is built from TRBV6-6 and TRBJ1-2, with D uncertain. Germline CDR1 MNHNY, CDR2 SVGAGI (reference sequence). The CDR3 runs to 10 residues. V lost 6 bases and J 8 bases, leaving 7 bases between the germline ends. CDR3 coding DNA: TGTGCCAGCAGCTCGAGAGGCTACACCTTC. Its protein is CASSSRGYTF.

This clone showed up just a few times. Other DNA sequences in this sample translate to the same CDR3. The J gene is TRBJ2-3, the V gene TRBV9, with 15 nucleotides matching TRBD2. Germline CDR1 reads SGDLS; CDR2 reads YYNGEE. There are 16 residues in the CDR3. J gave up 6 bases and V 3 bases, and 5 bases lay outside the gene matches. CDR3 region: CASSAGLAGGGDTQYF. CDR3 in DNA: TGTGCCAGCAGCGCGGGACTAGCGGGGGGTGGGGATACGCAGTATTTT.